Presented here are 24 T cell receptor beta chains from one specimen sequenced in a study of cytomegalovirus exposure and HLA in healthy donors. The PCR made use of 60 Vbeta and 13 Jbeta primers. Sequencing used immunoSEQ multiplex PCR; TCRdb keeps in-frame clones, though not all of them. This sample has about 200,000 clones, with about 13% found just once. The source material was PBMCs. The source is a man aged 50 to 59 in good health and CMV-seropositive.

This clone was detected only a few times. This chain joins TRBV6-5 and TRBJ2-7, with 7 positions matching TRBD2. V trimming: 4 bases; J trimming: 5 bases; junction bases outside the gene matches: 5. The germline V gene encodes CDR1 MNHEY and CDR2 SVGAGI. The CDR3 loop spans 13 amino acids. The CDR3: CASSSMGRDEQYF. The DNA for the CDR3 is TGTGCCAGCAGTTCCATGGGGAGGGACGAGCAGTACTTC.

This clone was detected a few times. In DNA form, the CDR3 reads TGCGCCAGCAGCCAGGCACTAGCGGGGGACAATGAGCAGTTCTTC. This codes for CASSQALAGDNEQFF. The rearrangement joins TRBV4-3 to TRBJ2-1; 11 bases fit TRBD2. The V and J ends lost 3 bases and 5 bases, in that order; junction bases with no gene match: 3. This CDR3 is 15 amino acids long. Germline values: CDR1 LGHNA, CDR2 YSLEER.

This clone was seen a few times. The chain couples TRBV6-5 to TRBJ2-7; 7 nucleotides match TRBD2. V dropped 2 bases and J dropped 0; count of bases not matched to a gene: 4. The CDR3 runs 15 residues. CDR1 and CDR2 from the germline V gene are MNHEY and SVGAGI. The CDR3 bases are TGTGCCAGCAGTTACGACGGGGGGAGCTCCTACGAGCAGTACTTC. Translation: CASSYDGGSSYEQYF.

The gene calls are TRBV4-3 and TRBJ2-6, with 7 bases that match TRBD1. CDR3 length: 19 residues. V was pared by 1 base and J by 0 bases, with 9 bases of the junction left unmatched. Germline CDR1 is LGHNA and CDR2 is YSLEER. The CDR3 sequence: CASSQAISGQFSGANVLTF. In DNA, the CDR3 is TGCGCCAGCAGCCAAGCAATTTCGGGACAGTTCTCTGGGGCCAACGTCCTGACTTTC.

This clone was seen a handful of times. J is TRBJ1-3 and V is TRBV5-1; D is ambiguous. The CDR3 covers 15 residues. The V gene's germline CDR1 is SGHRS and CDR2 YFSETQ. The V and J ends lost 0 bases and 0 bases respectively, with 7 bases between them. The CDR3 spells CASSLAGISGNTIYF. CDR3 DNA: TGCGCCAGCAGCTTGGCGGGGATCTCTGGAAACACCATATATTTT. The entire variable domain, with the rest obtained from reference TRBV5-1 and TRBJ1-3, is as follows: KAGVTQTPRYLIKTRGQQVTLSCSPISGHRSVSWYQQTPGQGLQFLFEYFSETQRNKGNFPGRFSGRQFSNSRSEMNVSTLELGDSALYLCASSLAGISGNTIYFGEGSWLTVV.

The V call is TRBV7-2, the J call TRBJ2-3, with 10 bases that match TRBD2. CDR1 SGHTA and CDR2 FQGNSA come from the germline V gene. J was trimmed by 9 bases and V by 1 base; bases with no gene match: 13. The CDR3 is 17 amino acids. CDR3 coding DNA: TGTGCCAGCAGCTTAGTTGGCAGCGGGGGGGCCCTAGCCACGCAGTATTTT. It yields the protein CASSLVGSGGALATQYF.

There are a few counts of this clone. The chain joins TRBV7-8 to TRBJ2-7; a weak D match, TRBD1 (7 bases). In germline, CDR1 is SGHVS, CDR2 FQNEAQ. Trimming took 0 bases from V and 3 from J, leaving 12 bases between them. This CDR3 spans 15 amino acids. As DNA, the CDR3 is TGTGCCAGCAGCTTAGCGCGCGGGACAGACTACGAGCAGTACGTC. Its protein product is CASSLARGTDYEQYV.

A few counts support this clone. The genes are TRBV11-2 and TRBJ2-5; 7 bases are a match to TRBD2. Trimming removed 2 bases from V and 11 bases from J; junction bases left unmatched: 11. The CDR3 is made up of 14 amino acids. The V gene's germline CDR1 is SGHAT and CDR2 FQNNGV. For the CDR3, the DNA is TGTGCCAGCAGCTTATTGACGCAGGCGGGGGAGCAGTACTTC. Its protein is CASSLLTQAGEQYF.

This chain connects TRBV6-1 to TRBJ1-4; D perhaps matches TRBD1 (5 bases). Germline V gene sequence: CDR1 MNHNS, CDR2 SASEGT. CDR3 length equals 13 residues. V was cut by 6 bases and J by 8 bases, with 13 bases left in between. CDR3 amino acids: CASRGGWREKLFF. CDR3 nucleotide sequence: TGTGCCAGCAGGGGGGGGTGGAGGGAAAAACTGTTTTTT.

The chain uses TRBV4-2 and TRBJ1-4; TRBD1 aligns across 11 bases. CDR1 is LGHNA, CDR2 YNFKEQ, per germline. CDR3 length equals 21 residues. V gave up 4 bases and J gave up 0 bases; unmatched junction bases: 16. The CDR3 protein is CASSRRISDGQGAATNEKLFF. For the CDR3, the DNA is TGTGCCAGCAGCCGTAGGATTTCGGATGGACAGGGGGCAGCAACTAATGAAAAACTGTTTTTT.

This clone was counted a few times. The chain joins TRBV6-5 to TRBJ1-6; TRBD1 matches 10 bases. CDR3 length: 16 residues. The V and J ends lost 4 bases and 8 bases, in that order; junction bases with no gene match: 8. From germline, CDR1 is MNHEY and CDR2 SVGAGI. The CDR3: CASSLTSGTGDSPLHF. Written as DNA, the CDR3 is TGTGCCAGCAGTTTAACCTCCGGGACAGGGGATTCACCCCTCCACTTT.

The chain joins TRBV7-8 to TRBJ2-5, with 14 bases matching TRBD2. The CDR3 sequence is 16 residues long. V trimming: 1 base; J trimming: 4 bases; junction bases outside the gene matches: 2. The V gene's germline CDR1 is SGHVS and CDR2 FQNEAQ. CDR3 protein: CASSLGTSGGLETQYF. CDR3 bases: TGTGCCAGCAGCTTAGGGACTAGCGGGGGGTTAGAGACCCAGTACTTC.

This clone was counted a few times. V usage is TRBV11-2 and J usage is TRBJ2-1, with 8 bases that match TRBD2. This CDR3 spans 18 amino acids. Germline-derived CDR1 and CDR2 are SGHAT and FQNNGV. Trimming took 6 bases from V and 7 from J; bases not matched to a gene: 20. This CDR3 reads CASRGSVTGGLLRNEQFF. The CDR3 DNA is TGTGCCAGCAGGGGTAGCGTAACGGGGGGGCTCCTAAGGAATGAGCAGTTCTTC.

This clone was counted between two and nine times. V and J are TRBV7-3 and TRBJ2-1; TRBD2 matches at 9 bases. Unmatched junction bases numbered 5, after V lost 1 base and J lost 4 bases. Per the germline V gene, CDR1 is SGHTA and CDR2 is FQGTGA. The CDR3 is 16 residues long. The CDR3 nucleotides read TGTGCCAGCAGCTTAAGGCGGGGGGGTTTTTACAATGAGCAGTTCTTC. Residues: CASSLRRGGFYNEQFF.

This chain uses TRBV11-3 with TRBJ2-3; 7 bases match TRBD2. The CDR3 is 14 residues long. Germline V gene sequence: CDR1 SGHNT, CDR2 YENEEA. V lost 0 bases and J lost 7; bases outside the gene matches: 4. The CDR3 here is CASSLDGRDNTQYF. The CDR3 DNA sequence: TGTGCCAGCAGCTTAGATGGGAGGGATAATACGCAGTATTTT.

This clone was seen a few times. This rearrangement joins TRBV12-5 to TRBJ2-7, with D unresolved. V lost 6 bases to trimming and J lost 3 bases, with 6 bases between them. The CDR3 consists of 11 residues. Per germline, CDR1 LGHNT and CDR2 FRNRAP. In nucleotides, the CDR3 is TGTGCTAGTGGATCAAACTACGAGCAGTACTTC. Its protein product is CASGSNYEQYF.

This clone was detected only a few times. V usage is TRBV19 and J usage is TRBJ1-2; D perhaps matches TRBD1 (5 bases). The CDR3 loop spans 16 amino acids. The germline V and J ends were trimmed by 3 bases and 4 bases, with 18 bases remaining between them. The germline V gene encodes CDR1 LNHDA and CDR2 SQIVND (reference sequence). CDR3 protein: CASSMETRQILYGYTF. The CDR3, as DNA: TGTGCCAGTAGTATGGAGACTAGACAGATTCTCTATGGCTACACCTTC.

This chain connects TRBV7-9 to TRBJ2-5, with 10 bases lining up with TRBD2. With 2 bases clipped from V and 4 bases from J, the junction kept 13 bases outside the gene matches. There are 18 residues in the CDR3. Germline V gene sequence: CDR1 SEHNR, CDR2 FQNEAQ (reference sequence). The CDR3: CASSLRPWERGGRETQYF. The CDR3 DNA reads TGTGCCAGCAGCTTAAGGCCCTGGGAGCGGGGGGGAAGAGAGACCCAGTACTTC.

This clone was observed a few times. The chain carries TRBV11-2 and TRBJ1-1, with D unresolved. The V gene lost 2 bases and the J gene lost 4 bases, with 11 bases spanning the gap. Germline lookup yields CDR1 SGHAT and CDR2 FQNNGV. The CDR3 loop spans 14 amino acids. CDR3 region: CASSLSTGATEAFF. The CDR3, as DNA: TGTGCCAGCAGCTTAAGTACCGGAGCCACTGAAGCTTTCTTT. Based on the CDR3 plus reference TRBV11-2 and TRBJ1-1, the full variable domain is EAGVAQSPRYKIIEKRQSVAFWCNPISGHATLYWYQQILGQGPKLLIQFQNNGVVDDSQLPKDRFSAERLKGVDSTLKIQPAKLEDSAVYLCASSLSTGATEAFFGQGTRLTVV.

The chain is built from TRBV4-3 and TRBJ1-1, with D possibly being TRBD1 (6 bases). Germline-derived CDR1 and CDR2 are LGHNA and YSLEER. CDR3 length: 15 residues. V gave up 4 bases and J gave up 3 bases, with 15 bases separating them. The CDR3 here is CASSPGPNRDTEAFF. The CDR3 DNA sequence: TGCGCCAGCAGCCCAGGACCGAACAGGGACACTGAAGCTTTCTTT.

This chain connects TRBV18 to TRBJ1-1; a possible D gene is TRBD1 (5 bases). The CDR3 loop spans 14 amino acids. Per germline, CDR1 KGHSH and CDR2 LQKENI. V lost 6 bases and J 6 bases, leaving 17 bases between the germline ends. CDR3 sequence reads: CASSSAGGSAEAFF. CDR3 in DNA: TGTGCCAGCTCCTCGGCCGGGGGAAGCGCTGAAGCTTTCTTT. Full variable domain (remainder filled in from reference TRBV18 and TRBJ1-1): NAGVMQNPRHLVRRRGQEARLRCSPMKGHSHVYWYRQLPEEGLKFMVYLQKENIIDESGMPKERFSAEFPKEGPSILRIQQVVRGDSAAYFCASSSAGGSAEAFFGQGTRLTVV.

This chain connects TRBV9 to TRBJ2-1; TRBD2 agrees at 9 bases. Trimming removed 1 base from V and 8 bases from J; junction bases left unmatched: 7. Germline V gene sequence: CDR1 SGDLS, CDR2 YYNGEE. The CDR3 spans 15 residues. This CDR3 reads CASSVKLAGSYEQFF. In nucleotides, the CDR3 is TGTGCCAGCAGCGTAAAGCTAGCGGGGAGCTATGAGCAGTTCTTC.

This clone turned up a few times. DNA for the CDR3: TGTGCCAGCAGCATCCTCAGGGAAGGGTGGACTGAAGCTTTCTTT. Its protein is CASSILREGWTEAFF. The chain couples TRBV13 to TRBJ1-1; weak D call: TRBD1 (5 bases). This CDR3 is 15 amino acids long. CDR1 PRHDT and CDR2 FYEKMQ come from the germline V gene (reference sequence). Trimming took 5 bases from V and 5 from J, leaving 18 bases between them.

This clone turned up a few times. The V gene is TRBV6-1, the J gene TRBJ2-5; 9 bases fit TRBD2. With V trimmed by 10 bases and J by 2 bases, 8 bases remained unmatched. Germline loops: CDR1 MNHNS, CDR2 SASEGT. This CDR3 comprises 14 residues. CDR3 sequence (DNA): TGTGCCATCCTTAGCGGGGGCCTTCAAGAGACCCAGTACTTC. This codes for CAILSGGLQETQYF.